Given below is one TCR beta chain in context. Its antigen is unknown. A second PCR, run for about 7 to 12 cycles, used a sample-barcoded 5' primer plus a J-beta primer mix. A tag from a template-switch adaptor with 12 random nucleotides marked each cDNA molecule. Via MiXCR, TCRdb re-called the 5' RACE reads, giving one row per CDR3 protein. The data contain around 790,000 distinct CDR3 sequences, about 42% of them singletons. The data derive from a study of blood T cells in healthy people across ages. Broader study findings: Higher diversity, along with more naive CD4+ cells, distinguished long-lived donors from aged donors. Roughly linear declines in TCR beta diversity per million T cells occurred with age. Naive and antigen-experienced cells could not be conclusively compared, given unsorted PBMCs.

Sequenced input: blood. This clonotype originated in a man in his sixties in good health.

CDR3: CASSFTDRDPRDEAFF. In nucleotides, the CDR3 is TGTGCCAGCAGCTTCACCGACAGGGACCCGAGGGATGAAGCTTTCTTT. V and J are TRBV12-3 or TRBV12-4 and TRBJ1-1, with 7 bases lining up with TRBD1. The CDR3 has 16 amino acids. V was pared by 6 bases and J by 7 bases, with 17 bases of the junction left unmatched.